These 9 T cell receptor beta chains were sequenced from one sample in a study of T cell changes during pregnancy in multiple sclerosis. Data came from immunoSEQ multiplex PCR; TCRdb stores just in-frame clones and leaves some out. In the table there are fewer than 140,000 clones, 75% to 95% of which are singletons. Sequences were derived from peripheral blood, sampled before pregnancy. These receptors came from a female donor with multiple sclerosis, enrolled in a pregnancy study.

This clone was recorded once. The chain is built from TRBV6-1 and TRBJ2-2, with 7 bases matching TRBD1. The trim removed 6 bases at V and 2 bases at J, leaving 3 bases unmatched. CDR1 and CDR2 from the germline V gene are MNHNS and SASEGT. This CDR3 comprises 14 residues. CDR3 bases: TGTGCCAGCAGCTACAGGGGAAACACCGGGGAGCTGTTTTTT. Translated: CASSYRGNTGELFF.

The V gene is TRBV5-1, the J gene TRBJ2-5, with 12 nucleotides matching TRBD2. Per the germline V gene, CDR1 is SGHRS and CDR2 is YFSETQ. The CDR3 runs to 16 residues. The V gene end was trimmed by 4 bases and the J gene end by 5 bases; junction bases not matched to a gene: 9. CDR3 region: CASSLGASGGAETQYF. CDR3 bases: TGCGCCAGCAGCCTGGGGGCTAGCGGGGGGGCGGAGACCCAGTACTTC.

V usage is TRBV6-1 and J usage is TRBJ1-2, with 7 bases matching TRBD1. Unmatched junction bases numbered 9, after V lost 7 bases and J lost 4 bases. The CDR3 is made up of 14 amino acids. CDR1 is MNHNS, CDR2 SASEGT, per germline. The CDR3 bases are TGTGCCAGCACCTCCGGGGACAGTCGCTATGGCTACACCTTC. Translated, it gives CASTSGDSRYGYTF.

This rearrangement joins TRBV11-1 to TRBJ2-5, with unresolved D. The germline V and J ends were trimmed by 5 bases and 4 bases, with 8 bases remaining between them. This CDR3 comprises 12 residues. CDR1 is SGHAT and CDR2 is FQDESV in the germline V gene (reference sequence). DNA of the CDR3: TGTGCCAGCAGCGAGGTATTAGAGACCCAGTACTTC. Translating gives CASSEVLETQYF. The full variable domain, in which reference TRBV11-1 and TRBJ2-5 provide the parts outside the CDR3, is EAEVAQSPRYKITEKSQAVAFWCDPISGHATLYWYRQILGQGPELLVQFQDESVVDDSQLPKDRFSAERLKGVDSTLKIQPAELGDSAMYLCASSEVLETQYFGPGTRLLVL.

The chain combines TRBV5-1 with TRBJ2-1, with 9 bases that match TRBD2. The CDR3 has 15 amino acids. CDR1 is SGHRS, CDR2 YFSETQ, per germline. The J segment lost 3 bases and the V segment lost 0 bases, leaving 1 base of the junction unmatched. The CDR3, as DNA: TGCGCCAGCAGCTTGGGGACTAGCGACTACAATGAGCAGTTCTTC. Translating gives CASSLGTSDYNEQFF. Filled out from reference TRBV5-1 and TRBJ2-1, the complete variable domain reads KAGVTQTPRYLIKTRGQQVTLSCSPISGHRSVSWYQQTPGQGLQFLFEYFSETQRNKGNFPGRFSGRQFSNSRSEMNVSTLELGDSALYLCASSLGTSDYNEQFFGPGTRLTVL.

This clone was detected once. This chain connects TRBV29-1 to TRBJ1-2; a possible D gene is TRBD1 (5 bases). V lost 4 bases and J 5 bases, leaving 11 bases between the germline ends. CDR1 is SQVTM, CDR2 ANQGSEA, per germline. The CDR3 consists of 12 residues. CDR3 region: CSVGRGVYGYTF. The CDR3 DNA reads as TGCAGCGTTGGTCGGGGGGTATATGGCTACACCTTC.

The rearrangement joins TRBV7-9 to TRBJ2-5; tentatively, D is TRBD1 (6 bases). Germline V lookup: CDR1 SEHNR, CDR2 FQNEAQ (reference sequence). The CDR3 spans 16 residues. The V gene lost 5 bases and the J gene lost 3 bases, with 19 bases spanning the gap. The CDR3 spells CASSPVGVAGEETQYF. Written as DNA, the CDR3 is TGTGCCAGCAGCCCAGTGGGGGTAGCAGGGGAAGAGACCCAGTACTTC.

V usage is TRBV10-2 and J usage is TRBJ2-1, with 12 bases matching TRBD2. Germline CDR1 and CDR2: WSHSY and SAAADI. Trimming removed 5 bases from V and 6 bases from J; junction bases left unmatched: 20. The CDR3 is made up of 20 amino acids. CDR3 sequence: CASSPVGWTSGEGWSNEQFF. The CDR3, as DNA: TGCGCCAGCAGTCCGGTGGGCTGGACTAGCGGGGAAGGATGGTCCAATGAGCAGTTCTTC.

This rearrangement joins TRBV5-1 to TRBJ2-5; no definite D call. V lost 4 bases, J lost 4 bases, and 11 bases lay in between. Germline values: CDR1 SGHRS, CDR2 YFSETQ. The CDR3 runs to 13 residues. This CDR3 is CASSQGTGETQYF. The CDR3 DNA reads TGCGCCAGCAGCCAAGGAACGGGAGAGACCCAGTACTTC. The full variable domain, its missing parts supplied by reference TRBV5-1 and TRBJ2-5, is KAGVTQTPRYLIKTRGQQVTLSCSPISGHRSVSWYQQTPGQGLQFLFEYFSETQRNKGNFPGRFSGRQFSNSRSEMNVSTLELGDSALYLCASSQGTGETQYFGPGTRLLVL.